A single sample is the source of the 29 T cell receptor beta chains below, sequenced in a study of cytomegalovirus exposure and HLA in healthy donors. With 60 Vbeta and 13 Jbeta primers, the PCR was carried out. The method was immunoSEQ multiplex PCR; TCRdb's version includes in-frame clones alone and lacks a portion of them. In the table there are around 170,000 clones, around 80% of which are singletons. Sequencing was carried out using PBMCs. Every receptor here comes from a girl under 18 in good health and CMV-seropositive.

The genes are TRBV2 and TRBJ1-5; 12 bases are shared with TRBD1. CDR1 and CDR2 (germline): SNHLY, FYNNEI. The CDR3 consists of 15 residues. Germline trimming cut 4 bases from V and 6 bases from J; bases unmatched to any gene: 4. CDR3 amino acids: CASSAGQGASQPQHF. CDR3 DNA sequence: TGTGCCAGCAGTGCGGGACAGGGGGCCAGTCAGCCCCAGCATTTT.

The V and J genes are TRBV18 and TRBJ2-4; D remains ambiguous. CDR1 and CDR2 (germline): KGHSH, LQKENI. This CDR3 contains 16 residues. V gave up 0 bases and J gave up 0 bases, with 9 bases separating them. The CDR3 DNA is TGTGCCAGCTCACCACCATCACTTATAGCCAAAAACATTCAGTACTTC. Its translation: CASSPPSLIAKNIQYF.

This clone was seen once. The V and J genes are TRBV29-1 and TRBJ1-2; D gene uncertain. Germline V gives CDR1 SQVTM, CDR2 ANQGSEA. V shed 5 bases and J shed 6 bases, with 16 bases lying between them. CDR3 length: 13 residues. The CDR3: CSVPTRAPNGYTF. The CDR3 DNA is TGCAGCGTTCCCACGCGGGCTCCTAATGGCTACACCTTC.

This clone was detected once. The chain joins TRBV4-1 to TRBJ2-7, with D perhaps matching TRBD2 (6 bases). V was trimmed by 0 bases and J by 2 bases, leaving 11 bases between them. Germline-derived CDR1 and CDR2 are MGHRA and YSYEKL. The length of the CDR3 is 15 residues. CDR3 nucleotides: TGCGCCAGCAGCCAAGATGGTCGGGAGCCCTACGAGCAGTACTTC. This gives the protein CASSQDGREPYEQYF.

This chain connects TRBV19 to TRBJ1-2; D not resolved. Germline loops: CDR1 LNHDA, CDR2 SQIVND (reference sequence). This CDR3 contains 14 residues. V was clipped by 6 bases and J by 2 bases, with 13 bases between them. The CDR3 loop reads CASSPTGENYGYTF. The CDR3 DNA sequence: TGTGCCAGTAGCCCCACCGGTGAGAACTATGGCTACACCTTC. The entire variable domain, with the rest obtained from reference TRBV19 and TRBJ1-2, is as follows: DGGITQSPKYLFRKEGQNVTLSCEQNLNHDAMYWYRQDPGQGLRLIYYSQIVNDFQKGDIAEGYSVSREKKESFPLTVTSAQKNPTAFYLCASSPTGENYGYTFGSGTRLTVV.

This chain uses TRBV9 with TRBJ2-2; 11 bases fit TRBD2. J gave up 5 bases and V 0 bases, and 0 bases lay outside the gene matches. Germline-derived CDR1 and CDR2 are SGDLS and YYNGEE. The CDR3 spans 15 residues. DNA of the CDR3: TGTGCCAGCAGCGTAGCTAGCGGGGGGACCGGGGAGCTGTTTTTT. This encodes CASSVASGGTGELFF. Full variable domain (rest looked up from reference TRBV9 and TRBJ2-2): DSGVTQTPKHLITATGQRVTLRCSPRSGDLSVYWYQQSLDQGLQFLIQYYNGEERAKGNILERFSAQQFPDLHSELNLSSLELGDSALYFCASSVASGGTGELFFGEGSRLTVL.

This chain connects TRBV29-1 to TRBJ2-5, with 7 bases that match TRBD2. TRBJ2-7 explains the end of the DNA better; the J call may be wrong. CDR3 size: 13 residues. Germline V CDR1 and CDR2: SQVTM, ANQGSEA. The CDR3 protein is CSVEGTSFYEQYF. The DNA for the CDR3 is TGCAGCGTTGAAGGGACTAGTTTTTACGAGCAGTACTTC.

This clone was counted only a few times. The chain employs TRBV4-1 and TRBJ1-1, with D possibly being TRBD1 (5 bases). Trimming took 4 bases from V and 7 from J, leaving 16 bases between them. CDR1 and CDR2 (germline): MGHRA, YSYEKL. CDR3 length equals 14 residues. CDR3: CASSPPGLLFEAFF. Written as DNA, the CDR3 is TGCGCCAGCAGCCCCCCGGGACTATTGTTTGAAGCTTTCTTT.

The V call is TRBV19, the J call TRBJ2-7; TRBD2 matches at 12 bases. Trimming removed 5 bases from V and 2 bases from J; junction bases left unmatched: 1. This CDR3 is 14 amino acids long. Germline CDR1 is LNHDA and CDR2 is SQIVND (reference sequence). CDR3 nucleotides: TGTGCCAGTAGTCGGACTAGCGGGGCCTACGAGCAGTACTTC. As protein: CASSRTSGAYEQYF.

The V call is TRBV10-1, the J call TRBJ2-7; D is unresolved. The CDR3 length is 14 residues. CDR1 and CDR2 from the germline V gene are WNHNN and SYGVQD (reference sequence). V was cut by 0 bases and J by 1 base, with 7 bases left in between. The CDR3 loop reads CASSESGRSYEQYF. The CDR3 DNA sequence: TGCGCCAGCAGTGAGTCGGGCAGGTCCTACGAGCAGTACTTC.

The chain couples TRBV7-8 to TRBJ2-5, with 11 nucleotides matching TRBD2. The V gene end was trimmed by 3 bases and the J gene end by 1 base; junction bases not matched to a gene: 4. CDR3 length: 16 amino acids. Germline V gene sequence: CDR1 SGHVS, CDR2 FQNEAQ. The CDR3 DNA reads TGTGCCAGCAGCTTGGGACTAGCGGTACCCCAAGAGACCCAGTACTTC. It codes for CASSLGLAVPQETQYF.

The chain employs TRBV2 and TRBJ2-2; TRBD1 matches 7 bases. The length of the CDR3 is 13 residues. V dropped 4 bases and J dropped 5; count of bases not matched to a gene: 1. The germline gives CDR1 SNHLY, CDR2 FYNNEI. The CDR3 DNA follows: TGTGCCAGCAGTGGCAGGGGGACCGGGGAGCTGTTTTTT. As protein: CASSGRGTGELFF. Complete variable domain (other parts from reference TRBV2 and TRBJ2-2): EPEVTQTPSHQVTQMGQEVILRCVPISNHLYFYWYRQILGQKVEFLVSFYNNEISEKSEIFDDQFSVERPDGSNFTLKIRSTKLEDSAMYFCASSGRGTGELFFGEGSRLTVL.

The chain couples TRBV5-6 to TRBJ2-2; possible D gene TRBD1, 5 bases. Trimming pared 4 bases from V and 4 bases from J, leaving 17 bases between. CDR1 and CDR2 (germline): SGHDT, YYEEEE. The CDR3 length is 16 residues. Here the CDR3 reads CASSRTLSAVTGELFF. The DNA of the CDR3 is TGTGCCAGCAGCCGGACACTCAGTGCGGTCACCGGGGAGCTGTTTTTT.

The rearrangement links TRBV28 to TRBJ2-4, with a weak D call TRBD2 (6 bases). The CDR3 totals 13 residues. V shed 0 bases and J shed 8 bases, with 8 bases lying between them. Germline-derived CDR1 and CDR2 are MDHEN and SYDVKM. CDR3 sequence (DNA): TGTGCCAGCAGTTTATGGGGGGGAGACATTCAGTACTTC. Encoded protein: CASSLWGGDIQYF.

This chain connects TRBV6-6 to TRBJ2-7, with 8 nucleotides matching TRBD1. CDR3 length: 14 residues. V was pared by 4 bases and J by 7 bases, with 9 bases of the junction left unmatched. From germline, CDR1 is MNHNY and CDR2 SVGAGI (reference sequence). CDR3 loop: CASSSGGAGREQYF. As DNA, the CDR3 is TGTGCCAGCAGTTCAGGGGGCGCTGGGAGGGAGCAGTACTTC.

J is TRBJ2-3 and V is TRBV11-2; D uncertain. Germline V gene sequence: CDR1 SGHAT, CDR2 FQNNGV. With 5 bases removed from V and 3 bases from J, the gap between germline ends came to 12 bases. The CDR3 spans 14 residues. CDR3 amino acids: CASSPLIGTDTQYF. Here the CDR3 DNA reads TGTGCCAGCAGCCCCTTAATCGGGACAGATACGCAGTATTTT.

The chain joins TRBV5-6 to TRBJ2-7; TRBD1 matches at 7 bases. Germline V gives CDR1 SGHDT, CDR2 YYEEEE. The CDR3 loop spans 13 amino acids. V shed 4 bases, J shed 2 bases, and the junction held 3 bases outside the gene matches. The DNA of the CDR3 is TGTGCCAGCAGCAGGACAGGCCCCTACGAGCAGTACTTC. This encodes CASSRTGPYEQYF.

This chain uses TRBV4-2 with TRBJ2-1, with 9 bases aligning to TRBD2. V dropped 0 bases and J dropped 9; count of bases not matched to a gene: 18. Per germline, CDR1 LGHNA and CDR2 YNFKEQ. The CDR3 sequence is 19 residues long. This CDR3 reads CASSQDEFRSGRPAGEQFF. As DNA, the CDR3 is TGTGCCAGCAGCCAAGATGAGTTTAGGAGCGGGAGGCCCGCGGGTGAGCAGTTCTTC.

CDR3 loop: CASSEADGGEGYTF. In DNA, the CDR3 is TGTGCCAGCAGTGAAGCAGATGGGGGCGAAGGCTACACCTTC. The chain carries TRBV6-1 and TRBJ1-2, with D perhaps matching TRBD1 (6 bases). V was shortened by 0 bases and J by 8 bases, with 13 bases between the two germline ends. From germline, CDR1 is MNHNS and CDR2 SASEGT. CDR3 length: 14 residues.

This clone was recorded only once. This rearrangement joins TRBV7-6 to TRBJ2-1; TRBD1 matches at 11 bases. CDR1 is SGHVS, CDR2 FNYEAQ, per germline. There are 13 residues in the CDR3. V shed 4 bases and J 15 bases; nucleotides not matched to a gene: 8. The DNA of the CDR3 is TGTGCCAGCAGCTCTCCGGGACAGGGGGACCTGTTCTTC. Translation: CASSSPGQGDLFF.

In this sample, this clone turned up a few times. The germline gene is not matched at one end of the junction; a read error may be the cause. CDR3 in amino acids: CASSHGHWRDPVF. The CDR3 coding sequence is TGCGCCAGCAGCCATGGACACTGGAGGGACCCCGTCTTT. V usage is TRBV4-1 and J usage is TRBJ1-1, with a weak D call TRBD1 (5 bases). The CDR3 runs 13 residues. Germline values: CDR1 MGHRA, CDR2 YSYEKL.

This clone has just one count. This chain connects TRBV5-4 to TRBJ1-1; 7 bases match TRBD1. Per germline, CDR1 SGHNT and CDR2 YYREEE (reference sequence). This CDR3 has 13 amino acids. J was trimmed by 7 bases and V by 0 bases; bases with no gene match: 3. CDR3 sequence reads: CASSLGRDSEAFF. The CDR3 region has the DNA TGTGCCAGCAGCTTGGGCCGGGACAGTGAAGCTTTCTTT.

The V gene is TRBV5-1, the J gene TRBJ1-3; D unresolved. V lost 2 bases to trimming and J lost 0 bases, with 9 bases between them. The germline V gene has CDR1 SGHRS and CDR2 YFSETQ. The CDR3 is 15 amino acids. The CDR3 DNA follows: TGCGCCAGCAGCTTTGAGGGCTCCTCTGGAAACACCATATATTTT. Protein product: CASSFEGSSGNTIYF.

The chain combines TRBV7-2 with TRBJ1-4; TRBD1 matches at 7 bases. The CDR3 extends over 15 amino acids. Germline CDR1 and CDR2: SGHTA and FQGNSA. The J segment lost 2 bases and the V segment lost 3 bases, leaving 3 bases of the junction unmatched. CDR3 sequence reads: CASSFYRGTNEKLFF. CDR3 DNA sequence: TGTGCCAGCAGCTTTTACAGGGGCACTAATGAAAAACTGTTTTTT.

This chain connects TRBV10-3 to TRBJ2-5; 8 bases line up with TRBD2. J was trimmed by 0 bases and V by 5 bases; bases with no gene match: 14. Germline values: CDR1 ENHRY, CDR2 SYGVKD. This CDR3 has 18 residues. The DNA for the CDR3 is TGTGCCATCAGTCAATCCATCAGAGTAGCGGGAAACCAAGAGACCCAGTACTTC. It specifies CAISQSIRVAGNQETQYF.

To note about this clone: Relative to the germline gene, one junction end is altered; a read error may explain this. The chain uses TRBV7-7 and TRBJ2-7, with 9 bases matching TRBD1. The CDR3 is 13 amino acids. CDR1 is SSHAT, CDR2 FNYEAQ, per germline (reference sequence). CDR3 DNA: TGTGCTAGCAGCCCGGACAGGGGTACCGAGCAGTACTTC. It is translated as CASSPDRGTEQYF.

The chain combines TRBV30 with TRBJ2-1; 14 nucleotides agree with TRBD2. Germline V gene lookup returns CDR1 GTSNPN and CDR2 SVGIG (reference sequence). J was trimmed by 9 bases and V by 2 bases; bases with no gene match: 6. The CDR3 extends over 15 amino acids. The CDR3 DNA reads TGTGCCTGGAGTCCCGGACTAGCGGGAGGATTTGAGCAGTTCTTC. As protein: CAWSPGLAGGFEQFF.

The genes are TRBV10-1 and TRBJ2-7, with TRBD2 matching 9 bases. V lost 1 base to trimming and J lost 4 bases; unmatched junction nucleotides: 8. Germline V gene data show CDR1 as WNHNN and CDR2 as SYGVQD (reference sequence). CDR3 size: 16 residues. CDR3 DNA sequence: TGCGCCAGCAGTGAGTGGGGACTAGCCCGAATATACGAGCAGTACTTC. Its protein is CASSEWGLARIYEQYF.

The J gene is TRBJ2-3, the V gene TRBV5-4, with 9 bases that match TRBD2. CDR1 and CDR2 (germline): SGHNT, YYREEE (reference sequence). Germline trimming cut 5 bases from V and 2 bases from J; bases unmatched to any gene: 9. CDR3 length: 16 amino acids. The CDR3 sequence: CASRSGLAMNTDTQYF. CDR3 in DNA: TGTGCCAGCAGATCGGGACTAGCTATGAACACAGATACGCAGTATTTT.